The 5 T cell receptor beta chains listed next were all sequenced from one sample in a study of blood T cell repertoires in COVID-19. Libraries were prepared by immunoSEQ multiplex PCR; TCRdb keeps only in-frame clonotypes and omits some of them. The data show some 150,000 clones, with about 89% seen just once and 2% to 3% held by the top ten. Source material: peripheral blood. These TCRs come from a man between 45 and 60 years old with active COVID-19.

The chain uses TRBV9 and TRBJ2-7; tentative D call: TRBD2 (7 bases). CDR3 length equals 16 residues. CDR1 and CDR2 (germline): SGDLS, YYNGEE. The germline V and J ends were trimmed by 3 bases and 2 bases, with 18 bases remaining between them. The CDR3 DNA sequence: TGTGCCAGCAGCGCCGTGGCGGGGGCGCTTACCTACGAGCAGTACTTC. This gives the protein CASSAVAGALTYEQYF.

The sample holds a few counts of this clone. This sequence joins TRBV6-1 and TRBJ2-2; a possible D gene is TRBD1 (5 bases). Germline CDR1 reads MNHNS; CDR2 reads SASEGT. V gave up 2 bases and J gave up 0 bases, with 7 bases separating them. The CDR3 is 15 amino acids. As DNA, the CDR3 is TGTGCCAGCAGTGAATCGACAGCGAACACCGGGGAGCTGTTTTTT. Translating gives CASSESTANTGELFF.

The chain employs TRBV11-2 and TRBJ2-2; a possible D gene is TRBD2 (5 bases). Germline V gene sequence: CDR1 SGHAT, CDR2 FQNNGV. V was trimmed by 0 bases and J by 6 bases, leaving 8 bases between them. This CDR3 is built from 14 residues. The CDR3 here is CASSLDGVAGELFF. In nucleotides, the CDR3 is TGTGCCAGCAGCTTAGACGGGGTTGCCGGGGAGCTGTTTTTT.

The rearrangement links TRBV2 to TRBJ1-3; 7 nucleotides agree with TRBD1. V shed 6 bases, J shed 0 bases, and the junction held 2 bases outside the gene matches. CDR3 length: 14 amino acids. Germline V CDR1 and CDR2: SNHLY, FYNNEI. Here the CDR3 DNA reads TGTGCCAGCAGGGGACAGCTCTCTGGAAACACCATATATTTT. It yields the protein CASRGQLSGNTIYF.

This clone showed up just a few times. The CDR3 spells CASSRTGATEAFF. CDR3 bases: TGTGCCAGTAGTCGGACAGGGGCCACTGAAGCTTTCTTT. V gene TRBV19 combines with J gene TRBJ1-1, with TRBD1 matching 9 bases. Germline CDR1 LNHDA, CDR2 SQIVND (reference sequence). V shed 5 bases, J shed 4 bases, and the junction held 2 bases outside the gene matches. This CDR3 spans 13 amino acids.